This TCR beta chain appears in the sequencing data of a study of shared clonotypes between healthy human individuals. Notes on the study in general: Exclusively blood specimens were collected; tissue repertoires likely differ.

Assay execution took place at the deep level. Each subset's genomic DNA was shared equally among a number of immunoSEQ plates. The data were produced by immunoSEQ multiplex PCR, yet TCRdb's version contains in-frame clones alone and is incomplete. The table records around 500,000 clones, 65% to 80% of them present only once. Trimming removed 3 bases from V and 0 bases from J; junction bases left unmatched: 3. This CDR3 contains 14 residues. Germline V CDR1 and CDR2: SGHNT, YYREEE (reference sequence). Worth noting for this clone: Antigen specificity is unknown.

The V gene is TRBV5-4, the J gene TRBJ2-7, with 7 bases aligning to TRBD2. What was sequenced was PBMCs. The receptor was derived from a middle-aged woman in good health. Some clones in this sample may be carry-over from other donors' samples. The CDR3 DNA is TGTGCCAGCAGCTCCGCTAGCGGCTCCTACGAGCAGTACTTC. Translation gives CASSSASGSYEQYF.